This entry features one TCR beta chain sequence. What it binds is not known. Germline V CDR1 and CDR2: SGHTA, FQGNSA. V was trimmed by 0 bases and J by 1 base, leaving 7 bases between them. This CDR3 has 15 amino acids. The data derive from a study of T cell responses to AZD1222 COVID-19 vaccine. Study results and caveats: Clonal diversity was possibly underestimated, and white British individuals and females predominated among donors.

Assay: immunoSEQ multiplex PCR; the TCRdb copy retains only in-frame clones and omits some. The data show around 100,000 clones, with over 75% seen just once and over 4% held by the top ten. This clonotype originated in an adult in good health. The sample in question was peripheral blood, obtained on day 0 of MenACWY control vaccination. The gene calls are TRBV7-2 and TRBJ2-1; D is undetermined. The chain's CDR3 is CASSLASRSYNEQFF. CDR3 nucleotides: TGTGCCAGCAGCTTAGCTAGTAGGTCCTACAATGAGCAGTTCTTC.